This TCR beta chain was captured in a study of tumor and adjacent non-tumor tissue in lung cancer. Study overall: Stage I to III disease affected ten to eleven men and 4 or 5 women aged roughly 30 to 80.

The CDR3 contains 13 residues. The ends were cut back, 9 bases at V and 0 bases at J, with 12 bases in the middle. In germline, CDR1 is MNHNY, CDR2 SVGAGI (reference sequence). The template was RNA from unsorted bulk tissue. The normal lung tissue was taken more than 3 cm from the tumor edge. A modified ARM-PCR protocol with three rounds of nested PCR amplified TCRbeta. TCRdb re-derived calls from the multiplex PCR reads in MiXCR, one entry per CDR3 protein. The sample records fewer than 55,000 distinct CDR3 sequences, roughly 60% being singletons. Of note for this clonotype: Its antigen is not identified.

Overall study findings and caveats: Tumor repertoires had a smaller top 100 clone share than normal lung. Shorter survival was associated with higher TCR diversity in tumors. Tumor tissue had significantly higher TCR diversity than normal lung.

The rearrangement uses TRBV6-6 and TRBJ2-7; D gene uncertain. This TCR derives from a woman in her forties with non-small cell lung cancer. Sequences were obtained from distant non-tumor lung tissue. CDR3 region: CASVGSISYEQYF. CDR3 sequence (DNA): TGTGCCAGTGTCGGGTCAATCTCCTACGAGCAGTACTTC.